This T cell receptor (beta chain) was captured in a study of OX40 agonist ivuxolimab in advanced cancers. On this clone: Its cognate antigen is unknown.

Using immunoSEQ multiplex PCR, the repertoire was profiled, and TCRdb retains in-frame clones only, with some absent. Of about 67,000 clones detected, 85% appear once; the ten largest clones hold over 2%. Study-level findings and limits: Expanded clones tended on average to be more numerous among CD8+ T cells than CD4+.

The sample in question was CD4+ or CD8+ T cells sorted from blood, obtained in a trial of the OX40 agonist ivuxolimab. The clonotype originates from an adult with an advanced solid tumor such as melanoma, head and neck, liver or kidney cancer.

CDR3 nucleotides: TGCGCCAGCAGCCAAGGTCTTCAGGGTATGTACGAGCAGTACTTC. Translated: CASSQGLQGMYEQYF. V and J are TRBV4-3 and TRBJ2-7; a weak D match, TRBD1 (5 bases). Germline V gene sequence: CDR1 LGHNA, CDR2 YSLEER. With 1 base removed from V and 4 bases from J, the gap between germline ends came to 14 bases. CDR3 length: 15 residues.